This is a list of T cell receptor beta chains from one sample in a study of blood T cell repertoires in COVID-19. Produced via immunoSEQ multiplex PCR; TCRdb's table is partial and in-frame only. The sample contains about 50,000 clones, 75% to 85% of which appear only once. Sequenced sample: peripheral blood. Receptors originate from a man in his forties with acute or convalescent COVID-19. The CDR3 runs from the conserved cysteine through the conserved F or W. The order of the fields is D gene, J gene, V gene, CDR3 DNA, CDR3 protein. D genes are given only for firm matches.

.	TRBJ2-5	TRBV14	TGTGCCAGCAGCTACCCTCAAGGGGGGGCAGAGACCCAGTACTTC	CASSYPQGGAETQYF
.	TRBJ2-1	TRBV28	TGTGCCAGCAGTTTCGGCCAGGTCAGCAATGAGCAGTTCTTC	CASSFGQVSNEQFF
.	TRBJ2-3	TRBV11-2	TGTGCCGGGTCGGGGGGCAACACAGATACGCAGTATTTT	CAGSGGNTDTQYF
.	TRBJ1-1	TRBV5-1	TGCGCCAGCAGCTTGCCGCAAAGATCCGGTGGACAGCGTAACACTGAAGCTTTCTTT	CASSLPQRSGGQRNTEAFF
TRBD1	TRBJ2-3	TRBV24-1	TGTGCCACCAGTGAGGTACAGGGGGTGGGCGCAGATACGCAGTATTTT	CATSEVQGVGADTQYF
.	TRBJ2-1	TRBV6-1	TGTGCCAGCAGTGAATATGAAGGCAGGGTCGGCGAGCAGTTCTTC	CASSEYEGRVGEQFF
TRBD2	TRBJ2-3	TRBV3-1/TRBV3-2	TGTGCCAGCAGCCAAGGCTCTATAGCGGGGTGGTCAGATACGCAGTATTTT	CASSQGSIAGWSDTQYF
.	TRBJ2-2	TRBV7-2	TGTGCCAGCAGCTTAAAACCAGGGTCCTTCGGGGAGCTGTTTTTT	CASSLKPGSFGELFF
TRBD2	TRBJ2-5	TRBV3-1/TRBV3-2	TGTGCCAGCAGCAAACTGACTAGCGGGGCGGGGGAGACCCAGTACTTC	CASSKLTSGAGETQYF
TRBD1	TRBJ2-2	TRBV24-1	TGTGCCACCAGTGATTCTACAGGGGCGGGCACCGGGGAGCTGTTTTTT	CATSDSTGAGTGELFF
TRBD2	TRBJ2-1	TRBV28	TGTGCCAGCAGACGGGACTATAGGGACCATGAGCAGTTCTTC	CASRRDYRDHEQFF
.	TRBJ1-6	TRBV30	TGTGCCTGGAAGGGGGACCGTAATAATTCACCCCTCCACTTT	CAWKGDRNNSPLHF
TRBD1	TRBJ1-6	TRBV5-1	TGCGCCAGCAGCTTGGCTTTCAGGGGGAATTCACCCCTCCACTTT	CASSLAFRGNSPLHF
.	TRBJ2-1	TRBV6-5	TGTGCCAGCAGACTCACAGGGCTCAATGAGCAGTTCTTC	CASRLTGLNEQFF
TRBD2	TRBJ2-3	TRBV9	TGTGCCAGCAGCGTAGCGAGCGGGGGAACAGATACGCAGTATTTT	CASSVASGGTDTQYF
TRBD1	TRBJ1-5	TRBV30	TGTGCCTGGAACCCAGGGGGCCCCGGCAATCAGCCCCAGCATTTT	CAWNPGGPGNQPQHF
TRBD1	TRBJ1-2	TRBV6-4	TGTGCCAGCAGTGAATCAGGGGGCAGGAATGGCTACACCTTC	CASSESGGRNGYTF
TRBD1	TRBJ2-5	TRBV9	TGTGCCAGCAGCGTTTGGACAGGGGACGAGACCCAGTACTTC	CASSVWTGDETQYF
.	TRBJ2-5	TRBV2	TGTGCCAGCAGCGCCGCCAGGGGCCTAAAAGAGACCCAGTACTTC	CASSAARGLKETQYF